A single sample is the source of the 3 T cell receptor beta chains below, sequenced in a study of regulatory T cells in long-lasting Graves disease. Sequencing libraries for TCR beta were prepared with iRepertoire HTBI primers and Arm-PCR of CDR3 regions. TCRdb used MiXCR to reprocess the multiplex PCR reads, holding one entry per CDR3 protein. The repertoire holds about 460,000 distinct CDR3 sequences, with less than 15% as singletons. The time point here: newly diagnosed GD, antithyroid drugs for less than 3 months. From PBMCs, RNA was extracted and then used to make the TCR library. These data also featured in a second study, about T cells in Graves' hyperthyroidism and ophthalmopathy.

The specimen comprised peripheral blood mononuclear cells (PBMCs), sampled at new diagnosis, from a patient treated with antithyroid drugs. Receptors were obtained from a woman between 45 and 65 years old with Graves disease.

Concerning this clonotype itself: This clone may be a read error of a much larger clone one base away. CDR3 sequence (DNA): TGTGCCAGCAGCCCCGGAGCGGGGAGTCAGCCCCAGCATTTT. Translating it yields CASSPGAGSQPQHF. The chain has TRBV12-3 or TRBV12-4 and TRBJ1-5; D unresolved. The CDR3 loop spans 14 amino acids. With 6 bases removed from V and 6 bases from J, the gap between germline ends came to 15 bases.

The rearrangement links TRBV3-1 to TRBJ2-2; no reliable D call. This CDR3 has 12 residues. Trimming took 8 bases from V and 1 from J, leaving 5 bases between them. Germline-derived CDR1 and CDR2 are LGHDT and YNNKEL (reference sequence). CDR3 sequence (DNA): TGTGCCAGCGCCAGGAACACCGGGGAGCTGTTTTTT. It yields the protein CASARNTGELFF.

This clonotype has a count of ten or more. The chain links TRBV28 to TRBJ1-1; D not certain. The CDR3 is 16 amino acids. V lost 2 bases to trimming and J lost 4 bases, with 17 bases between them. Germline CDR1 MDHEN, CDR2 SYDVKM. The CDR3 sequence is CASSLTPYRPGTEAFF. CDR3 DNA: TGTGCCAGCAGTTTAACCCCGTACCGGCCGGGCACTGAAGCTTTCTTT.